This T cell receptor beta chain stems from a study of graft-versus-host responses after intestinal transplantation (dated by TCRdb to about 2021). A note on the overall study: Recipients received multivisceral, liver-intestinal, or isolated intestinal transplants. Every recipient was given anti-thymocyte globulin induction, then maintenance tacrolimus and steroids for approximately 3 years. After intestinal transplantation, graft-versus-host and host-versus-graft alloreactive T cell clones in the graft, circulation and bone marrow were tracked using bulk TCR-beta CDR3 sequencing. Alloreactive clones were identified by sequencing pre-transplant mixed lymphocyte reaction products and comparing them with unstimulated pre-transplant donor and recipient T cells. Of the roughly 25 intestinal transplant recipients enrolled in the cohort, one of whom was a retransplant, a few patients without pretransplant specimens were excluded. A peak of at least 4% donor T cells among recipient peripheral blood mononuclear cells was the definition used for donor T cell macrochimerism. Samples from a few later patients were sequenced in-house on an Illumina MiSeq with MiXCR processing rather than by the commercial service. Overall study results and their limits: In the allografts of patients with donor T cell macrochimerism, GvH to HvG T cell clonal ratios were high. GvH clones turned up in recipient bone marrow, with some appearing earlier in ileal mucosa or blood, a pattern consistent with an intestinal mucosal origin. The relatively low number and heterogeneity of intestinal transplant patients limited the conclusions. Early after transplant, declines in HvG clones were associated with peak levels of circulating GvH clones.

Note on this clone: Base qualities are missing; no much larger clone stands one base away.

CDR1 and CDR2, per the germline V gene, are MDHEN and SYDVKM. At the junction V is shortened by 3 bases and J by 4 bases, with 9 bases in between. The CDR3, from cysteine to phenylalanine, totals 13 residues. Solely the CDR3 DNA is kept, with 39 bases framed from the first base. Libraries were prepared through the immunoSEQ multiplex PCR assay. For most patients, genomic DNA was isolated with the Qiagen DNeasy Blood and Tissue Kit and shipped frozen to Adaptive Biotechnologies for TCR sequencing. High-throughput TCR-beta CDR3 sequencing of genomic DNA from most patients was performed by Adaptive Biotechnologies. On the authors' methods: TCR sequencing data for over 15 patients were retrieved from Adaptive's ImmunoSEQ software; three other patients were processed with MiXCR and VDJtools. To correct CD4 versus CD8 sorting errors, any sequence found in both subsets at a frequency ratio below 5:1 was removed. CDR3 nucleotide sequences shared between donor and recipient were removed because their origin could not be assigned. To be classed as alloreactive, a clone needed at least 2-fold expansion over unstimulated cells and a minimum CFSE-low frequency of 0.002% (template counts) or 0.001% (read counts). Clones were considered mappable if detected in sequenced pre-transplant spleen, lymph node, or MLR CFSE-low populations of the donor or recipient. Cumulative frequency of alloreactive clones was calculated as a percentage of all sequences weighted by copy number. Sourced from immuneACCESS, this table was stored by TCRdb with only in-frame sequences that have V and J called. A share of the clones is absent; for the studies checked, an unresolved V gene accounts for under half, and the remainder has no known explanation. V and J calls and clone size follow that table, whereas D and trimming were derived from the DNA. The sample includes fewer than 20,000 clones, with roughly 40% observed a single time. The ten largest clones take up around 1% of the sample.

The intended sense of this specimen's time point label: cells obtained before transplantation from donor or recipient. In mixed lymphocyte reactions, 200,000 CFSE-labeled pre-transplant responders were plated with 200,000 irradiated violet-dye-labeled stimulators and cultured for less than 7 days. Proliferating CD3+CD4+CFSE-low and CD3+CD8+CFSE-low responder cells were FACS-sorted on a BD Influx sorter after the mixed lymphocyte reaction. This sequence was found in a human patient who received an intestinal transplant. The chain links TRBV28 with TRBJ1-2; the D gene cannot be named for sure. The specimen comprised alloreactive CD4+ T cells from a mixed lymphocyte reaction culture, sampled before intestinal transplant. Sample cell subset or site, as interpreted from the label and publication: CFSE-low proliferating T cells sorted from roughly six-day pre-transplant mixed lymphocyte reaction (GvH or HvG direction). The DNA reads TGTGCCAGCAGTTTTGGGAAAGGCTATGGCTACACCTTC. This gives the protein CASSFGKGYGYTF.